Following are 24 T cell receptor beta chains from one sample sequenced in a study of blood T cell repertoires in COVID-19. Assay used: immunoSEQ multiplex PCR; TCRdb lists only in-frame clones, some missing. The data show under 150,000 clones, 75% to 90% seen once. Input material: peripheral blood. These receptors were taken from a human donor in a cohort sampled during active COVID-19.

The CDR3 bases are TGTGCCAGCAGCCAAGATTCAGGGTACACCGGGGAGCTGTTTTTT. It encodes CASSQDSGYTGELFF. The rearrangement links TRBV3-1 (or the pseudogene TRBV3-2) to TRBJ2-2, with a possible D match to TRBD1 (5 bases). The ends were cut back, 0 bases at V and 3 bases at J, with 8 bases in the middle. Germline V gene data show CDR1 as LGHDT and CDR2 as YNNKEL (reference sequence). This CDR3 has 15 residues.

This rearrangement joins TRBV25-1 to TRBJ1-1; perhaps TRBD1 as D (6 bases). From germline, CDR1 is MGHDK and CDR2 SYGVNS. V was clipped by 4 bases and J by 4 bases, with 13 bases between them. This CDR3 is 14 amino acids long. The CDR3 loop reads CASSVAGTSTEAFF. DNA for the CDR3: TGTGCCAGCAGTGTGGCCGGGACATCCACTGAAGCTTTCTTT.

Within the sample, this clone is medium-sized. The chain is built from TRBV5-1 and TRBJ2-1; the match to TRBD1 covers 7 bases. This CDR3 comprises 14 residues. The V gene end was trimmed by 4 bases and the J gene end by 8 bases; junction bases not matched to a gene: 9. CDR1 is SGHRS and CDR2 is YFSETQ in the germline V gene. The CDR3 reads CASSTGQEVHEQFF. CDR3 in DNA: TGCGCCAGCAGCACCGGACAGGAGGTCCATGAGCAGTTCTTC.

The CDR3 sequence is CASSQSSGANVLTF. CDR3 nucleotides: TGTGCCAGCAGTCAATCCTCTGGGGCCAACGTCCTGACTTTC. The chain carries TRBV6-5 and TRBJ2-6; D gene unclear. V was pared by 5 bases and J by 0 bases, with 5 bases between. The CDR3 totals 14 residues. CDR1 and CDR2 (germline): MNHEY, SVGAGI.

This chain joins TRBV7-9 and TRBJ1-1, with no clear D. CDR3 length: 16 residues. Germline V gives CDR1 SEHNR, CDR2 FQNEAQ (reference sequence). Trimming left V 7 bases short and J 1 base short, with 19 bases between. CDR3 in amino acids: CASNQWQAPSNTEAFF. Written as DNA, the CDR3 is TGTGCCAGCAACCAATGGCAGGCCCCTTCGAACACTGAAGCTTTCTTT.

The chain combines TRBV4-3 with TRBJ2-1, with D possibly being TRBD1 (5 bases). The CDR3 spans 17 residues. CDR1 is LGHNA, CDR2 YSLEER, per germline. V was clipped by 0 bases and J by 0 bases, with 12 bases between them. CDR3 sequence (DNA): TGCGCCAGCAGCCAAGATTGGGGCGGCAGCTCCTACAATGAGCAGTTCTTC. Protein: CASSQDWGGSSYNEQFF.

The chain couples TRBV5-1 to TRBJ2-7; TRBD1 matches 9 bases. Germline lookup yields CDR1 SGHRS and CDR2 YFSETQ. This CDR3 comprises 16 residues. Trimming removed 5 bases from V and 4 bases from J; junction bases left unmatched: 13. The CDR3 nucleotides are TGCGCCAGCAGTTCTGGAGAGTACAGGGGGCGTTACGAGCAGTACTTC. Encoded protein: CASSSGEYRGRYEQYF.

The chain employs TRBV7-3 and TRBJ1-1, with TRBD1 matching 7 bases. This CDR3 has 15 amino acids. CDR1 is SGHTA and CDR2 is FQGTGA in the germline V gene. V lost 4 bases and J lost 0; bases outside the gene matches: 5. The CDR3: CASSSQTGMNTEAFF. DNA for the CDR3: TGTGCCAGCAGCTCTCAGACAGGGATGAACACTGAAGCTTTCTTT.

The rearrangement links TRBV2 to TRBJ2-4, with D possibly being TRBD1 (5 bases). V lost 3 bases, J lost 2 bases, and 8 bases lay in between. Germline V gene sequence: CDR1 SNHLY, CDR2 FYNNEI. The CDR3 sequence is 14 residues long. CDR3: CASSEKGTKNIQYF. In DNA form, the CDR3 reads TGTGCCAGCAGTGAGAAGGGGACCAAAAACATTCAGTACTTC.

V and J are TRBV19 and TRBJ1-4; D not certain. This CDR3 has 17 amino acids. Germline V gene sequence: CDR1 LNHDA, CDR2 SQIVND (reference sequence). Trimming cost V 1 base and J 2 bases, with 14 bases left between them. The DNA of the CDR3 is TGTGCCAGTAGTATAGGGCGAGGGTTCCGGACTAATGAAAAACTGTTTTTT. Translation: CASSIGRGFRTNEKLFF.

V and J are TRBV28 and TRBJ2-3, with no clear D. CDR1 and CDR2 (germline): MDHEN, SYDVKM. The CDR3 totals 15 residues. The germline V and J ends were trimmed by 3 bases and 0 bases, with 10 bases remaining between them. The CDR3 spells CASSLRGASTDTQYF. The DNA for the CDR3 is TGTGCCAGCAGTTTGAGAGGTGCTAGCACAGATACGCAGTATTTT.

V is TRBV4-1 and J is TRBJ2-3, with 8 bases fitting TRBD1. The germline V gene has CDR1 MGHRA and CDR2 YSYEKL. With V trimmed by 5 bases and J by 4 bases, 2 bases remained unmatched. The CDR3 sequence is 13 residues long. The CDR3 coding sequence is TGCGCCAGCAGCGAGACAGGGGCAGATACGCAGTATTTT. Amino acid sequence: CASSETGADTQYF.

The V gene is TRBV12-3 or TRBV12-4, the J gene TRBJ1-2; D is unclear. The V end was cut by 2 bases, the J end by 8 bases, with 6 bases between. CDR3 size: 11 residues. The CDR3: CASSLKQGYTF. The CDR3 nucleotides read TGTGCCAGCAGTTTAAAACAGGGCTACACCTTC.

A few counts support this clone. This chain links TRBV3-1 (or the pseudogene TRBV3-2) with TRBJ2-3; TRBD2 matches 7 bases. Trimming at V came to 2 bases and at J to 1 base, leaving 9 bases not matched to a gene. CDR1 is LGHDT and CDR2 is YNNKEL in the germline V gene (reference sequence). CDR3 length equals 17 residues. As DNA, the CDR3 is TGTGCCAGCAGCCAACCCCTACAGCGGGGTGGCACAGATACGCAGTATTTT. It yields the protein CASSQPLQRGGTDTQYF.

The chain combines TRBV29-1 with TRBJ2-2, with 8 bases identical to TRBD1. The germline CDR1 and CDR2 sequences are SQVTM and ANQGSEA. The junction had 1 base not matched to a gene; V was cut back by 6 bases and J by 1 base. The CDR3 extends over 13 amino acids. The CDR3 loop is CSVDRGNTGELFF. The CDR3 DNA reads TGCAGCGTCGACAGGGGGAACACCGGGGAGCTGTTTTTT.

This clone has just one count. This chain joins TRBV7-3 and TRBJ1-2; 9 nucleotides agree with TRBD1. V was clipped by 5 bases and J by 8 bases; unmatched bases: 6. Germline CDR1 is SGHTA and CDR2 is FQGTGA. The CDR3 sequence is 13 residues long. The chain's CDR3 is CASSRDRAGGYTF. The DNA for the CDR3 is TGTGCCAGCAGCCGGGACAGGGCGGGCGGCTACACCTTC.

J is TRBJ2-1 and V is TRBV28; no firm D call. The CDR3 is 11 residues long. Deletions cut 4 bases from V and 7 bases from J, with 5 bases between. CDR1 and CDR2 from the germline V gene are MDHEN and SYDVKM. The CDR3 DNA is TGTGCCAGCAGTTCCCTTAATGAGCAGTTCTTC. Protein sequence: CASSSLNEQFF.

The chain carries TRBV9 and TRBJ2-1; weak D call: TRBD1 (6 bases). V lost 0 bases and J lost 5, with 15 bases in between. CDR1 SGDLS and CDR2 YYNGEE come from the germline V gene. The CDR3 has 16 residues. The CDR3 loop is CASSVGNRAYDNEQFF. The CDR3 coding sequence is TGTGCCAGCAGCGTAGGGAACAGGGCTTACGACAATGAGCAGTTCTTC.

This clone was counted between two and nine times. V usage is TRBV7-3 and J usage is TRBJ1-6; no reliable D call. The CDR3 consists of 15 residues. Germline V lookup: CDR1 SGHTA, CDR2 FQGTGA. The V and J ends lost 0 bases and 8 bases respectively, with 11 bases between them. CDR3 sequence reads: CASSLTWRTDSPLHF. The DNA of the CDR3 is TGTGCCAGCAGCTTAACGTGGAGGACCGATTCACCCCTCCACTTT.

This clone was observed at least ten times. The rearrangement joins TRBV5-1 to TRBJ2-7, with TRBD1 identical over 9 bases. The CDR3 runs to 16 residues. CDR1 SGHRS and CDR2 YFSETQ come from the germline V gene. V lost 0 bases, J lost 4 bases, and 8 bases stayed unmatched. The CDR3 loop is CASSLGLRDRVYEQYF. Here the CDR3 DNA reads TGCGCCAGCAGCTTGGGTCTACGGGACAGGGTGTACGAGCAGTACTTC.

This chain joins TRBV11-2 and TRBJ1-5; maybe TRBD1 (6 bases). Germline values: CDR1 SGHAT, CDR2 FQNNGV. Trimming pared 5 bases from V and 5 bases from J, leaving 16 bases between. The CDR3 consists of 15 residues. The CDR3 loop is CASSEDRDIDQPQHF. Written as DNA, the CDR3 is TGTGCCAGCAGCGAAGATAGGGACATTGATCAGCCCCAGCATTTT.

CDR3 loop: CASSYSNVGPYEQYF. In nucleotides, the CDR3 is TGTGCCAGCAGTTACTCAAACGTCGGTCCCTACGAGCAGTACTTC. The V and J genes are TRBV6-5 and TRBJ2-7, with D hard to call. The germline V gene has CDR1 MNHEY and CDR2 SVGAGI. V lost 0 bases and J 2 bases, leaving 11 bases between the germline ends. CDR3 size: 15 residues.

This CDR3 reads CASSSRTLGQGFTDTQYF. In DNA, the CDR3 is TGTGCCAGCAGTTCCCGAACCCTGGGACAGGGGTTCACAGATACGCAGTATTTT. The chain is built from TRBV2 and TRBJ2-3; 10 bases align to TRBD1. This CDR3 region has 18 residues. The V segment lost 5 bases and the J segment 2 bases; nucleotides outside the gene matches: 13. Germline CDR1 reads SNHLY; CDR2 reads FYNNEI.

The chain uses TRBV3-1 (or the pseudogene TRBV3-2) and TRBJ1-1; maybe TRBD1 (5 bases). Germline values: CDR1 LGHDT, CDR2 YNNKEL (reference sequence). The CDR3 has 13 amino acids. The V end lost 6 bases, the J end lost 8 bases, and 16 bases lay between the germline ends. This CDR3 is CASRHHGGEEAFF. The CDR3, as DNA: TGTGCCAGCAGGCACCACGGGGGGGAAGAAGCTTTCTTT.